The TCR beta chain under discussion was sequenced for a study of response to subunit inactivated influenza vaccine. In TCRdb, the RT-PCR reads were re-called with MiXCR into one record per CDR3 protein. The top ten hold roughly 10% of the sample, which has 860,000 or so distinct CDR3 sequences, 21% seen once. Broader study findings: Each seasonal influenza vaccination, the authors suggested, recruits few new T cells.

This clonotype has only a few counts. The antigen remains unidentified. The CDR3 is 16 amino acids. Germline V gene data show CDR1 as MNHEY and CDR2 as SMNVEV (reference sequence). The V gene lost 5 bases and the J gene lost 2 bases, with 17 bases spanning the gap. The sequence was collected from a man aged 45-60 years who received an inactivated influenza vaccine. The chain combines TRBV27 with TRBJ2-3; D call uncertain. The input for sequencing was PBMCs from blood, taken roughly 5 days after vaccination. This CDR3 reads CASSPSEVAHTDTQYF. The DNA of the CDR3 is TGTGCCAGCAGTCCCTCCGAGGTAGCTCACACAGATACGCAGTATTTT.